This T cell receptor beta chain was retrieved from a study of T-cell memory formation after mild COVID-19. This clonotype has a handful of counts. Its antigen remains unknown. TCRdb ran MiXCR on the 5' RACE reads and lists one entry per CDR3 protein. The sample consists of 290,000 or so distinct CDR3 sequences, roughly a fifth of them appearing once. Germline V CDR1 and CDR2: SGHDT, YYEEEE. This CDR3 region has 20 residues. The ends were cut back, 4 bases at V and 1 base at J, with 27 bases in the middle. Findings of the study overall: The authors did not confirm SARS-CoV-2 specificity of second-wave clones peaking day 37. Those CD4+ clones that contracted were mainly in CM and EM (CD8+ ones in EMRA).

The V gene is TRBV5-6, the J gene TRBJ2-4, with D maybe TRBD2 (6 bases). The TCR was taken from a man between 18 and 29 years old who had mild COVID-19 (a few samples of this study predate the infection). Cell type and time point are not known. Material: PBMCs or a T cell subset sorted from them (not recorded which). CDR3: CASSPSARHAGMVAKNIQYF. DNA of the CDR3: TGTGCCAGCAGCCCCTCTGCTCGGCACGCGGGGATGGTGGCCAAAAACATTCAGTACTTC.